The 23 T cell receptor beta chains given below trace back to one sample, sequenced in a study of blood T cells in healthy people across ages. Primers used in a second PCR of roughly 6 to 12 cycles were a sample-barcoded 5' primer and a J-beta primer mix. A single record per CDR3 protein comes from TCRdb applying MiXCR to the 5' RACE reads. The sample shows hundreds of thousands of distinct CDR3 sequences, under 40% of them seen only once. Sequencing was carried out using blood. All receptors derive from a young man in good health.

J is TRBJ2-7 and V is TRBV29-1, with 8 bases fitting TRBD1. The CDR3 is 12 amino acids. Germline CDR1 is SQVTM and CDR2 is ANQGSEA. The J segment lost 6 bases and the V segment lost 4 bases, leaving 5 bases of the junction unmatched. Here the CDR3 reads CSVGTGTGEQYF. CDR3 sequence (DNA): TGCAGCGTTGGGACAGGGACAGGCGAGCAGTACTTC.

This clonotype occurred many times. This chain joins TRBV5-1 and TRBJ2-7; 9 bases fit TRBD1. Germline V CDR1 and CDR2: SGHRS, YFSETQ. CDR3 length equals 15 residues. V shed 4 bases, J shed 0 bases, and the junction held 5 bases outside the gene matches. The CDR3 is CASSTGTGLSYEQYF. The CDR3 nucleotides read TGCGCCAGCAGCACCGGGACAGGGCTCTCCTACGAGCAGTACTTC. Drawing the rest from reference TRBV5-1 and TRBJ2-7, the complete variable domain is KAGVTQTPRYLIKTRGQQVTLSCSPISGHRSVSWYQQTPGQGLQFLFEYFSETQRNKGNFPGRFSGRQFSNSRSEMNVSTLELGDSALYLCASSTGTGLSYEQYFGPGTRLTVT.

This chain uses TRBV7-2 with TRBJ2-2; D is undetermined. The germline V and J ends were trimmed by 5 bases and 6 bases, with 10 bases remaining between them. Looked up from germline, CDR1 is SGHTA and CDR2 is FQGNSA. CDR3 length equals 13 residues. The CDR3 loop reads CASSPAEAGELFF. The CDR3 DNA reads TGTGCCAGCAGCCCCGCCGAAGCCGGGGAGCTGTTTTTT.

The chain has TRBV20-1 and TRBJ1-4; no clear D gene. V was cut by 1 base and J by 6 bases, with 15 bases left in between. Looked up from germline, CDR1 is DFQATT and CDR2 is SNEGSKA (reference sequence). The CDR3 is made up of 15 amino acids. The CDR3 protein is CSARVAERLHEKLFF. The CDR3 DNA is TGCAGTGCTAGAGTCGCGGAGAGGCTCCATGAAAAACTGTTTTTT.

In its sample, this clonotype was seen many times. CDR3: CASSRDRATEAFF. The CDR3 coding sequence is TGTGCCAGCAGTCGAGACAGGGCCACTGAAGCTTTCTTT. This chain links TRBV12-3 or TRBV12-4 with TRBJ1-1; 7 nucleotides match TRBD1. The CDR3 is 13 amino acids. V was pared by 5 bases and J by 4 bases, with 4 bases of the junction left unmatched.

The chain joins TRBV12-3 or TRBV12-4 to TRBJ1-2; 9 bases are a match to TRBD1. The V gene end was trimmed by 2 bases and the J gene end by 0 bases; junction bases not matched to a gene: 4. CDR3 length: 16 amino acids. Here the CDR3 reads CASSLMRTGANYGYTF. DNA of the CDR3: TGTGCCAGCAGTTTAATGAGGACAGGGGCTAACTATGGCTACACCTTC.

The gene calls are TRBV6-8 and TRBJ2-1; D is possibly TRBD1 (6 bases). The CDR3 covers 13 residues. V dropped 11 bases and J dropped 0 bases, with 11 bases sitting between them. CDR1 is MNHGY and CDR2 is SAAAGT in the germline V gene. The CDR3 nucleotides read TGTGCCGGAGAGGGGGTCTCCTACAATGAGCAGTTCTTC. Amino acid sequence: CAGEGVSYNEQFF.

In this sample, this clonotype turned up a few times. The chain employs TRBV4-1 and TRBJ2-1, with a tentative D call TRBD1 (6 bases). CDR3 size: 17 residues. Germline CDR1 MGHRA, CDR2 YSYEKL. The V gene lost 1 base and the J gene lost 4 bases, with 17 bases spanning the gap. CDR3: CASSQGSRDTLYNEQFF. The CDR3 DNA follows: TGCGCCAGCAGCCAAGGGAGCCGGGACACCCTTTACAATGAGCAGTTCTTC.

Turning to this clonotype: This may stem from a read error, because a much larger clone lies one nucleotide away. The chain couples TRBV20-1 to TRBJ2-3; unclear D gene. Germline V gene lookup returns CDR1 DFQATT and CDR2 SNEGSKA (reference sequence). V lost 3 bases and J 6 bases, leaving 13 bases between the germline ends. This CDR3 spans 13 amino acids. CDR3 DNA sequence: TGCAGTGCTAGTGATAGGACGAGGGATACGCAGTATTTT. Its translation: CSASDRTRDTQYF.

The chain has TRBV12-3 or TRBV12-4 and TRBJ2-5; D gene unclear. The CDR3 length is 15 residues. Trimming cost V 4 bases and J 5 bases, with 17 bases left between them. CDR3 sequence reads: CASSSMERLEETQYF. The DNA for the CDR3 is TGTGCCAGCAGTTCCATGGAGAGGCTGGAGGAGACCCAGTACTTC.

The J gene is TRBJ1-1, the V gene TRBV29-1, with 8 positions matching TRBD1. Trimming cost V 5 bases and J 5 bases; bases outside gene matches: 4. There are 12 residues in the CDR3. In germline, CDR1 is SQVTM, CDR2 ANQGSEA. Written as DNA, the CDR3 is TGCAGCGTTCACGGGACAGGAACTGAAGCTTTCTTT. Encoded protein: CSVHGTGTEAFF.

This clonotype was observed a few times. The CDR3 sequence is CASSPSAAPNYGYTF. CDR3 DNA: TGTGCCAGCAGCCCGAGCGCGGCTCCCAACTATGGCTACACCTTC. The rearrangement uses TRBV9 and TRBJ1-2; unclear D gene. Germline V gene sequence: CDR1 SGDLS, CDR2 YYNGEE. The CDR3 sequence is 15 residues long. The V end lost 4 bases, the J end lost 2 bases, and 15 bases lay between the germline ends.

This clonotype was seen a handful of times. The chain has TRBV7-2 and TRBJ1-1, with D perhaps TRBD1 (5 bases). This CDR3 spans 16 amino acids. With 5 bases removed from V and 1 base from J, the gap between germline ends came to 17 bases. The germline CDR1 and CDR2 sequences are SGHTA and FQGNSA. CDR3 amino acids: CASSPFVGGPNTEAFF. The CDR3 DNA reads TGTGCCAGCAGCCCCTTTGTGGGGGGACCGAACACTGAAGCTTTCTTT.

In its sample, this clonotype was seen a few times. The chain uses TRBV20-1 and TRBJ2-3, with 9 nucleotides matching TRBD2. The CDR3 has 17 amino acids. The V gene's germline CDR1 is DFQATT and CDR2 SNEGSKA (reference sequence). V gave up 6 bases and J gave up 1 base; unmatched junction bases: 14. As DNA, the CDR3 is TGCAGTGCCGTCCCCGAGATAGCGGGGGACGGCACAGATACGCAGTATTTT. Translated, it gives CSAVPEIAGDGTDTQYF.

This clonotype occurred a few times. The chain joins TRBV4-1 to TRBJ1-1, with D possibly TRBD1 on 5 matching bases. Per the germline V gene, CDR1 is MGHRA and CDR2 is YSYEKL. The CDR3 contains 16 residues. Trimming removed 3 bases from V and 3 bases from J, with 17 bases in between. CDR3 DNA sequence: TGCGCCAGCAGCCAGCTCCCCGGGCAGGGAGACACTGAAGCTTTCTTT. It encodes CASSQLPGQGDTEAFF.

As for this clonotype: This likely comes from a read error, as the CDR3 has no conserved phenylalanine or tryptophan at its end. The chain joins TRBV15 to TRBJ1-2, with D unresolved. In germline, CDR1 is LNHNV, CDR2 YYDKDF (reference sequence). V was shortened by 5 bases and J by 2 bases, with 12 bases between the two germline ends. The CDR3 runs 14 residues. Here the CDR3 reads CATSLRITNYGYTL. CDR3 in DNA: TGTGCCACCAGCCTCAGGATAACGAACTATGGCTACACCTTA.

The chain couples TRBV29-1 to TRBJ1-1; no clear D gene. V lost 7 bases, J lost 4 bases, and 13 bases lay in between. Germline V lookup: CDR1 SQVTM, CDR2 ANQGSEA. The CDR3 is 12 residues long. As DNA, the CDR3 is TGCAGCGCTTTACGGCCGCGCACTGAAGCTTTCTTT. Residues: CSALRPRTEAFF.

The rearrangement uses TRBV14 and TRBJ1-1, with D maybe TRBD1 (5 bases). V lost 0 bases and J 5 bases, leaving 13 bases between the germline ends. The CDR3 sequence is 15 residues long. Germline CDR1 is SGHDN and CDR2 is FVKESK. The CDR3 loop reads CASSQDRGWLTEAFF. CDR3 in DNA: TGTGCCAGCAGCCAAGATCGGGGGTGGTTGACTGAAGCTTTCTTT.

This chain joins TRBV7-9 and TRBJ2-5; D is perhaps TRBD1 (6 bases). This CDR3 has 13 residues. V lost 6 bases and J 5 bases, leaving 13 bases between the germline ends. Germline values: CDR1 SEHNR, CDR2 FQNEAQ (reference sequence). The CDR3 sequence: CASSQQGLETQYF. As DNA, the CDR3 is TGTGCCAGCAGTCAACAGGGTCTTGAGACCCAGTACTTC. Drawing the rest from reference TRBV7-9 and TRBJ2-5, the complete variable domain is DTGVSQNPRHKITKRGQNVTFRCDPISEHNRLYWYRQTLGQGPEFLTYFQNEAQLEKSRLLSDRFSAERPKGSFSTLEIQRTEQGDSAMYLCASSQQGLETQYFGPGTRLLVL.

This clonotype was counted between two and nine times. V gene TRBV7-2 combines with J gene TRBJ2-2; D gene ambiguous. From germline, CDR1 is SGHTA and CDR2 FQGNSA. This CDR3 region has 14 residues. V was pared by 3 bases and J by 4 bases, with 9 bases between. CDR3 loop: CASSFGQSTGELFF. DNA for the CDR3: TGTGCCAGCAGCTTTGGGCAGAGCACCGGGGAGCTGTTTTTT.

To note about this clonotype: Since a much larger clone is just one base distant, this may be a read error. This chain uses TRBV20-1 with TRBJ2-5; 13 nucleotides align to TRBD2. Germline CDR1 DFQATT, CDR2 SNEGSKA (reference sequence). The CDR3 length is 15 residues. J was trimmed by 11 bases and V by 5 bases; bases with no gene match: 14. The CDR3 here is CSAVLAGGPGNEQYF. The CDR3 region has the DNA TGCAGTGCTGTACTAGCGGGGGGGCCGGGGAATGAGCAGTACTTC.

This chain links TRBV7-2 with TRBJ2-7; 10 bases are a match to TRBD1. Trimming removed 5 bases from V and 5 bases from J; junction bases left unmatched: 9. Germline V gene data show CDR1 as SGHTA and CDR2 as FQGNSA. The CDR3 sequence is 15 residues long. The CDR3, as DNA: TGTGCCAGCAGCCCCACGTTGGGACAGGGGAACGAGCAGTACTTC. Translating it yields CASSPTLGQGNEQYF.

This chain uses TRBV29-1 with TRBJ1-1; D remains unclear. The germline V gene has CDR1 SQVTM and CDR2 ANQGSEA. CDR3 size: 12 residues. Trimming left V 6 bases short and J 5 bases short, with 13 bases between. CDR3 sequence reads: CSVLPGGTEAFF. CDR3 coding DNA: TGCAGCGTCCTGCCAGGAGGGACTGAAGCTTTCTTT.